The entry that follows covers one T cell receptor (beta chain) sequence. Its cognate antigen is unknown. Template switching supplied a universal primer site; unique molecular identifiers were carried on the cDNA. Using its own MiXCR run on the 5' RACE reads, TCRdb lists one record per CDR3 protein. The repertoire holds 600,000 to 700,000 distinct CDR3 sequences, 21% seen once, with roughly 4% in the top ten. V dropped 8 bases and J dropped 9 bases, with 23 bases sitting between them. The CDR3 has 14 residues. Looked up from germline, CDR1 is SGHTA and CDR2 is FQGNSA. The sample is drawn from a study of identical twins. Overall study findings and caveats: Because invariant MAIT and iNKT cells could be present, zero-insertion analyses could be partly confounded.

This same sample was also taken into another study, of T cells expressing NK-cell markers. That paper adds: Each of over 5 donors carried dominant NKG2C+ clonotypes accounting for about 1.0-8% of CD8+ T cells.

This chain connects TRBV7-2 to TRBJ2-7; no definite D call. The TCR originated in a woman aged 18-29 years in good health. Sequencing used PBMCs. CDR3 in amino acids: CASSSGDFRPGQYF. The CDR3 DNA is TGTGCCAGCTCTTCCGGCGACTTTCGACCTGGGCAGTACTTC.